The clone carrying this TCR beta chain has ten or more counts. Its antigen remains unidentified. Notes on the study in general: Larger-cohort validation covered only one TCR beta V-J rearrangement. Tumor memory CD4+ T cell TCR gene usage was found to cluster with blood and lymph node memory CD4+ cells and with lymph node naive CD4+ cells. Tumor Tregs overlapped most with tumor, then blood, naive CD4+ cells.

The sorted Tregs were CD4+CD25+CD127-/low cells. The CDR3 is 14 residues long. Per the germline V gene, CDR1 is SGHRS and CDR2 is YFSETQ. V lost 6 bases and J lost 5; bases outside the gene matches: 9. Semi-nested PCR with Nested Universal Primer A followed constant-region reverse priming of full-length variable regions. TCRdb passed the 5' RACE reads through MiXCR, listing each CDR3 protein once. The table has over 45,000 distinct CDR3 sequences, 26% seen once. The sample taken for sequencing was tumor-infiltrating Tregs sorted from the breast tumor. The receptor comes from a female donor with breast cancer. This chain uses TRBV5-1 with TRBJ1-1; 8 bases align to TRBD1. CDR3 protein: CASNGQGALTEAFF. The CDR3 DNA is TGCGCCAGCAACGGACAGGGAGCCCTAACTGAAGCTTTCTTT.